These 2 T cell receptor beta chains were all obtained from the same sample, sequenced in a study of T cell changes during pregnancy in multiple sclerosis. Produced via immunoSEQ multiplex PCR; TCRdb's table is partial and in-frame only. The data contain over 85,000 clones, 85% to 95% of them singletons. The sample consisted of peripheral blood, taken in the first trimester of pregnancy. These receptors were obtained from a female donor in good health, enrolled as a control in a pregnancy study.

The V gene is TRBV5-1, the J gene TRBJ1-1; 8 positions agree with TRBD1. V was clipped by 0 bases and J by 8 bases; unmatched bases: 3. The CDR3 runs to 13 residues. The germline CDR1 and CDR2 sequences are SGHRS and YFSETQ. The CDR3 DNA sequence: TGCGCCAGCAGCTTGGCAGGGGGCTTAGAAGCTTTCTTT. Amino acids: CASSLAGGLEAFF.

The chain carries TRBV4-1 and TRBJ2-1, with TRBD2 as a possible D gene (5 bases). CDR1 and CDR2 from the germline V gene are MGHRA and YSYEKL. Trimming removed 0 bases at V and 7 bases at J, with 25 bases between. This CDR3 has 19 residues. CDR3 sequence (DNA): TGCGCCAGCAGCCAAGATCTGTCCCCCCGGCTAGCCCGTTTTAATGAGCAGTTCTTC. Translation: CASSQDLSPRLARFNEQFF.